This TCR beta chain was recorded in a study of cytomegalovirus exposure and HLA in healthy donors. This PCR relied on a set of 60 Vbeta primers and 13 Jbeta primers. The data were produced by immunoSEQ multiplex PCR, yet TCRdb's version contains in-frame clones alone and is incomplete. The sample has about 200,000 clones; 83% are singletons. The study, taken as a whole, reports: Three CMV-associated chains proved CMV antigen-specific in vitro. Sequencing probably produced one cluster of sequence variants that were highly shared. TCR beta chains numbering more than 150 were designated cytomegalovirus-associated.

Details on this clone: Its target is not known.

Germline-derived CDR1 and CDR2 are GTSNPN and SVGIG (reference sequence). Losses at the gene ends were 6 bases for V and 7 bases for J; bases not matched to a gene: 8. CDR3 length equals 12 residues. Specimen: PBMCs. This receptor was obtained from a girl aged 5-17 years in good health and CMV-seronegative. This chain joins TRBV30 and TRBJ1-2; 7 bases map to TRBD1. The CDR3 DNA reads as TGTGCCTGTACGGGACAGACAGTTGGCTACACCTTC. Translation gives CACTGQTVGYTF.